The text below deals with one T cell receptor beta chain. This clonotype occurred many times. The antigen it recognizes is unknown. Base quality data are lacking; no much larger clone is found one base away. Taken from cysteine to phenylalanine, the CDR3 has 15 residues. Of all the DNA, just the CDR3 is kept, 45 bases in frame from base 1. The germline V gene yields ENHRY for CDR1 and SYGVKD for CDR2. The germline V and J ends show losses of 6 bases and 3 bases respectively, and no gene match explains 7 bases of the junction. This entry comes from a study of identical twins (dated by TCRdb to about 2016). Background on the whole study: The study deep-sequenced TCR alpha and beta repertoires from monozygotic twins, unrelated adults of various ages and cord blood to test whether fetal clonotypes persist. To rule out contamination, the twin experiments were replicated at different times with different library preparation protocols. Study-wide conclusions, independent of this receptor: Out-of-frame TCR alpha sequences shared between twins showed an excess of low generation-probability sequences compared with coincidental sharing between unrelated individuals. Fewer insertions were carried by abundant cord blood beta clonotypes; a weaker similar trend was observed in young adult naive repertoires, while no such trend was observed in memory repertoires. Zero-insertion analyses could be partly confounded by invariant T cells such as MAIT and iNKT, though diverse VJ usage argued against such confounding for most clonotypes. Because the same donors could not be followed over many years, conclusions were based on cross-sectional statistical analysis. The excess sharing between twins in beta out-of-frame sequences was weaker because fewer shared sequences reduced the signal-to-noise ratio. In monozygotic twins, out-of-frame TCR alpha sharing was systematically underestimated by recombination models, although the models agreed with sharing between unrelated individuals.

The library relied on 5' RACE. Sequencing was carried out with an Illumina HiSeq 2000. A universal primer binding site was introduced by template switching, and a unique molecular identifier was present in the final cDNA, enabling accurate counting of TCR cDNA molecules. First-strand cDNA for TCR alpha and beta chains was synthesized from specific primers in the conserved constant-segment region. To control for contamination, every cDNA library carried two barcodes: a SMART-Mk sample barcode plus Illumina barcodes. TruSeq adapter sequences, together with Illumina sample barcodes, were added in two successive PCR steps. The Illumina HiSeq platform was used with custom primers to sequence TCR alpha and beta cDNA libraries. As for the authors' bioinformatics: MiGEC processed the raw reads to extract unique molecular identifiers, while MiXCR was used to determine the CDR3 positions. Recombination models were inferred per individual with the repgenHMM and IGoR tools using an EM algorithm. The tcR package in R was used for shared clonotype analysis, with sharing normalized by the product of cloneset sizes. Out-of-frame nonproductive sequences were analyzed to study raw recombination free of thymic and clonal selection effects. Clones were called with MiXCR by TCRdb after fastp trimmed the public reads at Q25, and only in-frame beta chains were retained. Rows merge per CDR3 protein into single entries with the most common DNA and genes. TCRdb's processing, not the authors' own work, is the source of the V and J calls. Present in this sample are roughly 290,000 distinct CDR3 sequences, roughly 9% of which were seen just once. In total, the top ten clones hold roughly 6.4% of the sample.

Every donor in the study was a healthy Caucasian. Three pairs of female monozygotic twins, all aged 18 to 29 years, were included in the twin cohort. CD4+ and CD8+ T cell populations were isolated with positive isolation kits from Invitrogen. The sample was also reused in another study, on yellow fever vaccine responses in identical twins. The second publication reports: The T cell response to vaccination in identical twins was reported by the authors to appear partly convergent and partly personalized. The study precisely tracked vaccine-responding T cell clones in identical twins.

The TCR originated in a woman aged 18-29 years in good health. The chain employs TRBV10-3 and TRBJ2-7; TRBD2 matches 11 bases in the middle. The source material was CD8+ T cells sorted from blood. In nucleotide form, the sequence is TGTGCCATCAGACTAGCGGGAGATTTTGGCTACGAGCAGTACTTC. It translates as CAIRLAGDFGYEQYF.